Below, 27 T cell receptor beta chains from the same sample are listed, as sequenced in a study of T cell changes during pregnancy in multiple sclerosis. Repertoires were generated with immunoSEQ multiplex PCR, while TCRdb's copy carries only in-frame clones and drops some. The repertoire holds tens of thousands of clones, with about 90% as singletons. Sequenced here: peripheral blood, sampled in the first trimester of pregnancy. The receptor source for this set is a female donor with multiple sclerosis, enrolled in a pregnancy study.

The chain couples TRBV6-1 to TRBJ2-7; the match to TRBD2 covers 9 bases. Germline-derived CDR1 and CDR2 are MNHNS and SASEGT. The V gene end was trimmed by 6 bases and the J gene end by 2 bases; junction bases not matched to a gene: 8. This CDR3 is built from 15 residues. The CDR3 bases are TGTGCCAGCAGCAACCAAGCGGGAGGCCCCTACGAGCAGTACTTC. This sequence encodes CASSNQAGGPYEQYF.

The chain's CDR3 is CASSLVGDYNEQFF. CDR3 DNA sequence: TGTGCCAGCAGCTTAGTTGGAGACTACAATGAGCAGTTCTTC. The genes are TRBV11-3 and TRBJ2-1; no reliable D call. V lost 1 base to trimming and J lost 3 bases, with 7 bases between them. Germline V lookup: CDR1 SGHNT, CDR2 YENEEA. CDR3 size: 14 residues.

This clone was seen more than once but under ten times. J is TRBJ2-7 and V is TRBV6-6; the D gene is possibly TRBD1 (6 bases). Trimming removed 5 bases from V and 3 bases from J, with 17 bases in between. Germline CDR1 MNHNY, CDR2 SVGAGI (reference sequence). This CDR3 has 15 amino acids. CDR3 bases: TGTGCCAGCAGTCTGACAGGCGAAGGGGGCTACGAGCAGTACTTC. Its protein is CASSLTGEGGYEQYF.

This chain joins TRBV5-1 and TRBJ2-3, with D perhaps matching TRBD2 (6 bases). Germline V CDR1 and CDR2: SGHRS, YFSETQ. Trimming left V 2 bases short and J 2 bases short, with 15 bases between. CDR3 size: 16 residues. This CDR3 reads CASSLLRTGATDTQYF. The CDR3 DNA follows: TGCGCCAGCAGCTTACTCCGGACGGGAGCCACAGATACGCAGTATTTT.

The rearrangement joins TRBV18 to TRBJ2-3; 7 bases agree with TRBD2. This CDR3 is 17 amino acids long. V lost 5 bases and J lost 0; bases outside the gene matches: 11. Germline V lookup: CDR1 KGHSH, CDR2 LQKENI. CDR3 in DNA: TGTGCCAGCTCAAAAGACGGAGCGGGGCTGAGCACAGATACGCAGTATTTT. Its protein is CASSKDGAGLSTDTQYF. Filled out from reference TRBV18 and TRBJ2-3, the complete variable domain reads NAGVMQNPRHLVRRRGQEARLRCSPMKGHSHVYWYRQLPEEGLKFMVYLQKENIIDESGMPKERFSAEFPKEGPSILRIQQVVRGDSAAYFCASSKDGAGLSTDTQYFGPGTRLTVL.

V usage is TRBV2 and J usage is TRBJ2-5, with 10 bases that match TRBD1. V lost 4 bases to trimming and J lost 3 bases; unmatched junction nucleotides: 2. The germline CDR1 and CDR2 sequences are SNHLY and FYNNEI. The CDR3 sequence is 14 residues long. The CDR3: CASSADRGKETQYF. In DNA, the CDR3 is TGTGCCAGCAGTGCGGACAGGGGGAAAGAGACCCAGTACTTC.

This clone came up a few times. V gene TRBV5-1 combines with J gene TRBJ2-7; TRBD2 matches 16 bases. CDR3 length: 22 amino acids. Losses at the gene ends were 5 bases for V and 7 bases for J; bases not matched to a gene: 27. Germline-derived CDR1 and CDR2 are SGHRS and YFSETQ. The CDR3 nucleotides are TGCGCCAGCAGTCGACCGGGGCGTAAACTATCCGGGACTAGCGGGAGGGCCCAAGAGCAGTACTTC. This gives the protein CASSRPGRKLSGTSGRAQEQYF.

J is TRBJ1-4 and V is TRBV30, with TRBD1 matching over 8 bases. Trimming removed 5 bases from V and 2 bases from J; junction bases left unmatched: 4. CDR3 length: 14 residues. Germline CDR1 reads GTSNPN; CDR2 reads SVGIG (reference sequence). In nucleotides, the CDR3 is TGTGCCTGGGCGACAGGGGCCACTAATGAAAAACTGTTTTTT. It translates to CAWATGATNEKLFF.

V is TRBV11-3 and J is TRBJ1-2; 7 bases are a match to TRBD1. Germline V gene sequence: CDR1 SGHNT, CDR2 YENEEA. The CDR3 extends over 13 amino acids. Trimming cost V 5 bases and J 4 bases; bases outside gene matches: 4. The CDR3 protein is CASSQGDGYGYTF. Written as DNA, the CDR3 is TGTGCCAGCAGCCAGGGGGATGGCTATGGCTACACCTTC.

The gene calls are TRBV2 and TRBJ1-2; D unresolved. The V gene lost 4 bases and the J gene lost 8 bases, with 14 bases spanning the gap. Germline V CDR1 and CDR2: SNHLY, FYNNEI. The CDR3 loop spans 13 amino acids. CDR3 loop: CASSVSSGNGYTF. The CDR3 DNA follows: TGTGCCAGCAGTGTTTCATCCGGGAACGGCTACACCTTC.

This sequence joins TRBV9 and TRBJ2-3; 14 bases line up with TRBD2. The V gene end was trimmed by 4 bases and the J gene end by 7 bases; junction bases not matched to a gene: 20. CDR1 is SGDLS and CDR2 is YYNGEE in the germline V gene. The CDR3 consists of 20 residues. Written as DNA, the CDR3 is TGTGCCAGCAGCCCCAGTAGTGACCTCGGGGGGACTAGCGGGAGAAATACGCAGTATTTT. This encodes CASSPSSDLGGTSGRNTQYF.

This clone was observed a handful of times. J is TRBJ1-1 and V is TRBV2, with D perhaps matching TRBD1 (5 bases). Germline V gives CDR1 SNHLY, CDR2 FYNNEI. The CDR3 has 14 amino acids. Deletions cut 0 bases from V and 4 bases from J, with 9 bases between. The CDR3 nucleotides are TGTGCCAGCAGTGAAGCCTGGGGGGGCACTGAAGCTTTCTTT. Translated, it gives CASSEAWGGTEAFF.

The CDR3 DNA reads TGCAGCGTTGATCGGACGGGGATGAACACTGAAGCTTTCTTT. Protein: CSVDRTGMNTEAFF. The chain uses TRBV29-1 and TRBJ1-1, with no clear D. Germline V gene sequence: CDR1 SQVTM, CDR2 ANQGSEA. V was cut by 3 bases and J by 0 bases, with 11 bases left in between. This CDR3 spans 14 amino acids.

J is TRBJ1-5 and V is TRBV7-2; D uncertain. This CDR3 comprises 13 residues. Per germline, CDR1 SGHTA and CDR2 FQGNSA. Trimming shortened V by 1 base and J by 9 bases, and 10 bases separated the two germline ends. The chain's CDR3 is CASSLDGRGPQHF. The CDR3 DNA reads as TGTGCCAGCAGCTTAGACGGTCGGGGGCCCCAGCATTTT.

This clone was seen just once. The chain joins TRBV28 to TRBJ1-2; TRBD1 is a possible D gene (6 bases). V gave up 2 bases and J gave up 3 bases, with 7 bases separating them. The length of the CDR3 is 13 residues. From germline, CDR1 is MDHEN and CDR2 SYDVKM. CDR3 loop: CASSLGQYYGYTF. The DNA of the CDR3 is TGTGCCAGCAGTTTAGGACAGTACTATGGCTACACCTTC.

This rearrangement joins TRBV6-5 to TRBJ2-1, with TRBD1 as a possible D gene (5 bases). Trimming removed 6 bases at V and 8 bases at J, with 14 bases between. Looked up from germline, CDR1 is MNHEY and CDR2 is SVGAGI. This CDR3 region has 13 residues. The CDR3 DNA follows: TGTGCCAGCAGCTCTACAGGAGTACATGAGCAGTTCTTC. Translated, it gives CASSSTGVHEQFF.

The chain combines TRBV13 with TRBJ2-6; possible D gene TRBD1, 6 bases. V lost 0 bases and J 1 base, leaving 22 bases between the germline ends. CDR3 size: 21 residues. Germline V lookup: CDR1 PRHDT, CDR2 FYEKMQ (reference sequence). Here the CDR3 DNA reads TGTGCCAGCAGCTTAGGGGTGGAGCAGACAGGATACGCTTCTGGGGCCAACGTCCTGACTTTC. Translation gives CASSLGVEQTGYASGANVLTF. Full variable domain (rest looked up from reference TRBV13 and TRBJ2-6): AAGVIQSPRHLIKEKRETATLKCYPIPRHDTVYWYQQGPGQDPQFLISFYEKMQSDKGSIPDRFSAQQFSDYHSELNMSSLELGDSALYFCASSLGVEQTGYASGANVLTFGAGSRLTVL.

This clone has a single count. The chain is built from TRBV7-3 and TRBJ2-5, with 9 bases matching TRBD1. The CDR3 runs 16 residues. With V trimmed by 3 bases and J by 1 base, 6 bases remained unmatched. Germline V gene data show CDR1 as SGHTA and CDR2 as FQGTGA. The CDR3 loop is CASSLMGQGVQETQYF. The CDR3 region has the DNA TGTGCCAGCAGCTTGATGGGACAGGGAGTCCAAGAGACCCAGTACTTC.

This chain joins TRBV4-2 and TRBJ2-6; TRBD1 matches at 7 bases. The CDR3 consists of 16 residues. Germline CDR1 is LGHNA and CDR2 is YNFKEQ. The ends lost 4 bases at V and 0 bases at J; junction bases unmatched: 3. The CDR3 reads CASSRDRVSGANVLTF. CDR3 sequence (DNA): TGTGCCAGCAGCCGCGACAGGGTCTCTGGGGCCAACGTCCTGACTTTC.

The chain carries TRBV5-1 and TRBJ2-7; 8 nucleotides align to TRBD1. Trimming cost V 3 bases and J 5 bases; bases outside gene matches: 7. Germline CDR1 and CDR2: SGHRS and YFSETQ. The CDR3 covers 14 residues. CDR3 sequence (DNA): TGCGCCAGCAGCTGGAGGACAGGGACGGACGAGCAGTACTTC. This codes for CASSWRTGTDEQYF.

This chain links TRBV5-1 with TRBJ2-1; tentatively, D is TRBD2 (6 bases). The CDR3 runs 18 residues. Trimming removed 4 bases at V and 6 bases at J, with 26 bases between. Germline V lookup: CDR1 SGHRS, CDR2 YFSETQ. The CDR3 region is CASSLRLASAPERNEQFF. CDR3 nucleotide sequence: TGCGCCAGCAGCCTCCGTTTGGCTAGCGCACCGGAGCGCAATGAGCAGTTCTTC.

In the case of this clone: Other DNA sequences from this sample encode an identical CDR3 as well. The chain joins TRBV29-1 to TRBJ1-2; the match to TRBD1 covers 10 bases. The V gene end was trimmed by 6 bases and the J gene end by 8 bases; junction bases not matched to a gene: 6. The CDR3 is 12 amino acids. Germline loops: CDR1 SQVTM, CDR2 ANQGSEA. The CDR3 here is CSVLTGGLGYTF. As DNA, the CDR3 is TGCAGCGTCCTGACAGGGGGCTTGGGCTACACCTTC.

J is TRBJ2-5 and V is TRBV27; 8 nucleotides agree with TRBD1. The germline CDR1 and CDR2 sequences are MNHEY and SMNVEV (reference sequence). This CDR3 is 14 amino acids long. V shed 2 bases and J 6 bases; nucleotides not matched to a gene: 5. This CDR3 is CASSLLGQGQTQYF. The CDR3 nucleotides are TGTGCCAGCAGTTTACTAGGACAGGGACAGACCCAGTACTTC.

V and J are TRBV30 and TRBJ2-1; 9 positions agree with TRBD2. Trimming at V came to 3 bases and at J to 2 bases, leaving 5 bases not matched to a gene. This CDR3 contains 15 residues. Germline CDR1 reads GTSNPN; CDR2 reads SVGIG (reference sequence). This chain's CDR3 is CAWRVAGVPYNEQFF. Here the CDR3 DNA reads TGTGCCTGGAGGGTAGCGGGAGTACCCTACAATGAGCAGTTCTTC.

The V gene is TRBV5-5, the J gene TRBJ1-1; unclear D gene. This CDR3 is built from 15 residues. Trimming left V 1 base short and J 2 bases short, with 12 bases between. Germline CDR1 is SGHKS and CDR2 is YYEKEE (reference sequence). The DNA for the CDR3 is TGTGCCAGCAGCTTGAATACTGCTGCTAACACTGAAGCTTTCTTT. Encoded protein: CASSLNTAANTEAFF. The full variable domain, rest sourced from reference TRBV5-5 and TRBJ1-1, is DAGVTQSPTHLIKTRGQQVTLRCSPISGHKSVSWYQQVLGQGPQFIFQYYEKEERGRGNFPDRFSARQFPNYSSELNVNALLLGDSALYLCASSLNTAANTEAFFGQGTRLTVV.

V usage is TRBV30 and J usage is TRBJ1-5; D gene unclear. V was cut by 1 base and J by 6 bases, with 7 bases left in between. Germline CDR1 is GTSNPN and CDR2 is SVGIG (reference sequence). This CDR3 spans 12 amino acids. CDR3 loop: CAWSETGQPQHF. CDR3 coding DNA: TGTGCCTGGAGTGAAACTGGTCAGCCCCAGCATTTT.

The rearrangement uses TRBV28 and TRBJ2-7; 12 bases map to TRBD2. Germline CDR1 and CDR2: MDHEN and SYDVKM. V shed 8 bases, J shed 3 bases, and the junction held 2 bases outside the gene matches. This CDR3 region has 13 residues. CDR3 nucleotides: TGTGCCAGCGTGGGACTAGCGGGCTACGAGCAGTACTTC. Protein product: CASVGLAGYEQYF. Looking up the rest from reference TRBV28 and TRBJ2-7 gives the full variable domain: DVKVTQSSRYLVKRTGEKVFLECVQDMDHENMFWYRQDPGLGLRLIYFSYDVKMKEKGDIPEGYSVSREKKERFSLILESASTNQTSMYLCASVGLAGYEQYFGPGTRLTVT.